These 10 T cell receptor beta chains share one sample of origin, sequenced in a study of blood T cell repertoires in COVID-19. Sequenced by immunoSEQ multiplex PCR; TCRdb stores in-frame clones only, minus some. The sample includes about 240,000 clones, roughly 76% of them seen just once. What was sequenced was peripheral blood. The receptors come from a woman aged 80 or over with COVID-19, enrolled during active disease.

The chain has TRBV18 and TRBJ2-4; D might be TRBD1 (7 bases). The CDR3 is made up of 15 amino acids. Trimming stripped 4 bases from V and 1 base from J, with 11 bases between. The germline V gene has CDR1 KGHSH and CDR2 LQKENI. The CDR3 here is CASSQEGAAKNIQYF. DNA of the CDR3: TGTGCCAGCTCACAGGAGGGGGCTGCCAAAAACATTCAGTACTTC. The entire variable domain, with the rest obtained from reference TRBV18 and TRBJ2-4, is as follows: NAGVMQNPRHLVRRRGQEARLRCSPMKGHSHVYWYRQLPEEGLKFMVYLQKENIIDESGMPKERFSAEFPKEGPSILRIQQVVRGDSAAYFCASSQEGAAKNIQYFGAGTRLSVL.

This chain uses TRBV3-1 (or the pseudogene TRBV3-2) with TRBJ2-5; D may be TRBD2 (5 bases). CDR3 length: 13 residues. V dropped 4 bases and J dropped 6 bases, with 12 bases sitting between them. Germline CDR1 and CDR2: LGHDT and YNNKEL (reference sequence). The CDR3 reads CASSLLSGQTQYF. In nucleotides, the CDR3 is TGTGCCAGCAGCCTCCTAAGCGGACAGACCCAGTACTTC.

This clone appeared once. V is TRBV29-1 and J is TRBJ2-3; 7 bases match TRBD2. Per the germline V gene, CDR1 is SQVTM and CDR2 is ANQGSEA. This CDR3 is built from 12 residues. The trim removed 2 bases at V and 5 bases at J, leaving 1 base unmatched. In DNA, the CDR3 is TGCAGCGTTGAAATAGCGGGAGATACGCAGTATTTT. Its translation: CSVEIAGDTQYF.

The chain has TRBV7-3 and TRBJ2-1; weak D call: TRBD2 (6 bases). This CDR3 has 16 amino acids. Between the trimmed V and J ends, which lost 1 base and 2 bases, there was a span of 12 bases. Germline CDR1 and CDR2: SGHTA and FQGTGA. The CDR3 coding sequence is TGTGCCAGCAGCTTAAGTTCGGCGGGAACCTACAATGAGCAGTTCTTC. It is translated as CASSLSSAGTYNEQFF.

This clone has just a few counts. The chain couples TRBV7-9 to TRBJ2-5, with TRBD1 matching over 8 bases. V gave up 1 base and J gave up 1 base; unmatched junction bases: 2. CDR1 is SEHNR, CDR2 FQNEAQ, per germline (reference sequence). The CDR3 spans 15 residues. CDR3 loop: CASSLGDRSQETQYF. In DNA, the CDR3 is TGTGCCAGCAGCTTAGGGGACAGGTCCCAAGAGACCCAGTACTTC.

About this clone itself: Within the sample, other DNA sequences also encode this same CDR3. The gene calls are TRBV6-5 and TRBJ1-1; 7 bases line up with TRBD1. The trim removed 7 bases at V and 1 base at J, leaving 3 bases unmatched. The germline gives CDR1 MNHEY, CDR2 SVGAGI. The CDR3 has 13 residues. For the CDR3, the DNA is TGTGCCAGCACCGGGACAGCGAACACTGAAGCTTTCTTT. Residues: CASTGTANTEAFF.

The chain joins TRBV1 to TRBJ2-3; TRBD2, as called in the table, went unchecked against the DNA. TRBV1 is a documented pseudogene. This CDR3 has 17 amino acids. This CDR3 reads CTSSQGLAGGPTDTQYF. Here the CDR3 DNA reads TGCACCAGCAGTCAGGGACTAGCGGGGGGACCCACAGATACGCAGTATTTT.

The chain employs TRBV28 and TRBJ1-4; the D gene is possibly TRBD1 (5 bases). Germline V gene lookup returns CDR1 MDHEN and CDR2 SYDVKM. Trimming removed 6 bases at V and 8 bases at J, with 19 bases between. The length of the CDR3 is 15 residues. The CDR3 region is CASSPRRGRGEKLFF. The CDR3 DNA reads TGTGCCAGCAGCCCCAGGCGGGGAAGGGGAGAAAAACTGTTTTTT.

The genes are TRBV5-1 and TRBJ2-5, with D maybe TRBD2 (5 bases). Trimming took 0 bases from V and 2 from J, leaving 8 bases between them. The CDR3 spans 14 residues. Germline lookup yields CDR1 SGHRS and CDR2 YFSETQ. In DNA form, the CDR3 reads TGCGCCAGCAGCTTGGTTCCGGGACAAGAGACCCAGTACTTC. This gives the protein CASSLVPGQETQYF.

CDR3 amino acids: CASRPTGGDYGYTF. CDR3 DNA: TGTGCCAGCAGACCCACGGGGGGCGACTATGGCTACACCTTC. V usage is TRBV28 and J usage is TRBJ1-2; possibly TRBD1 for D (6 bases). Germline V lookup: CDR1 MDHEN, CDR2 SYDVKM. V was pared by 6 bases and J by 3 bases, with 14 bases between. The CDR3 runs to 14 residues.